A single sample gave rise to the 23 T cell receptor beta chains below, sequenced in a study of identical twins. Via MiXCR, TCRdb re-called the 5' RACE reads, giving one row per CDR3 protein. This table holds fewer than 650,000 distinct CDR3 sequences, 9.6% found once. The data were also submitted as part of a second study, on yellow fever vaccine responses in identical twins.

Input material: PBMCs. These receptors came from a woman under 30 in good health.

The table lists this clonotype with many counts. The V gene is TRBV9, the J gene TRBJ2-7, with 9 bases fitting TRBD1. This CDR3 region has 14 residues. V lost 3 bases to trimming and J lost 7 bases; unmatched junction nucleotides: 8. In germline, CDR1 is SGDLS, CDR2 YYNGEE. Here the CDR3 reads CASSAGTGLREQYF. CDR3 in DNA: TGTGCCAGCAGCGCCGGGACAGGGCTACGGGAGCAGTACTTC.

The table lists this clonotype with a count of one. At one of its ends the junction is not consistent with the germline gene, which may arise from a read error. V usage is TRBV2 and J usage is TRBJ2-2; 10 nucleotides match TRBD2. The CDR3 is 18 residues long. Looked up from germline, CDR1 is SNHLY and CDR2 is FYNNEI. For the CDR3, the DNA is TGTGCCCGCAGTTTCCGTCCGTCTAGCGGGAGAAGGTCCGGGGAGCTGTTTTTT. This gives the protein CARSFRPSSGRRSGELFF.

V and J are TRBV20-1 and TRBJ2-1; D not certain. Trimming took off 3 bases at V and 9 bases at J, with 15 bases between the two ends. Germline V gene lookup returns CDR1 DFQATT and CDR2 SNEGSKA (reference sequence). The CDR3 is 13 residues long. CDR3 DNA: TGCAGTGCTAGGGAAGCGTCGTTCGGTGAGCAGTTCTTC. It translates to CSAREASFGEQFF.

This clonotype was recorded at least ten times. This rearrangement joins TRBV4-1 to TRBJ2-1; a weak D match, TRBD2 (6 bases). V was trimmed by 1 base and J by 1 base, leaving 8 bases between them. The CDR3 extends over 15 amino acids. From germline, CDR1 is MGHRA and CDR2 YSYEKL. The CDR3 spells CASSQGGVSYNEQFF. The CDR3 bases are TGCGCCAGCAGCCAAGGGGGGGTATCCTACAATGAGCAGTTCTTC.

This clonotype was recorded a few times. The chain recombines TRBV15 with TRBJ1-5, with D possibly being TRBD1 (5 bases). The germline V and J ends were trimmed by 7 bases and 3 bases, with 13 bases remaining between them. The germline gives CDR1 LNHNV, CDR2 YYDKDF (reference sequence). This CDR3 is built from 14 residues. CDR3 amino acids: CATKSQGYNQPQHF. CDR3 sequence (DNA): TGTGCCACCAAGAGCCAGGGCTACAATCAGCCCCAGCATTTT.

V gene TRBV9 combines with J gene TRBJ2-3; possible D gene TRBD1, 5 bases. The CDR3 sequence is 13 residues long. CDR1 and CDR2 from the germline V gene are SGDLS and YYNGEE. V was trimmed by 8 bases and J by 6 bases, leaving 16 bases between them. CDR3 DNA: TGTGCCAGTGACCAGGGATATGGGGATACGCAGTATTTT. Translated, it gives CASDQGYGDTQYF.

Here the CDR3 DNA reads TGTGCCAGTAGTAGTTGGGAAGGGGGCGGGTTTTACAATGAGCAGTTCTTC. Amino acids: CASSSWEGGGFYNEQFF. The V gene is TRBV19, the J gene TRBJ2-1; TRBD1 matches at 7 bases. V lost 4 bases, J lost 4 bases, and 13 bases stayed unmatched. CDR3 length equals 17 residues. CDR1 and CDR2 (germline): LNHDA, SQIVND (reference sequence).

This clonotype was observed a few times. The chain carries TRBV18 and TRBJ2-5; TRBD2 matches at 11 bases. J lost 4 bases, V lost 4 bases, and 5 bases had no gene match. The CDR3 extends over 15 amino acids. CDR1 is KGHSH and CDR2 is LQKENI in the germline V gene. CDR3 sequence reads: CASSLRLAGSETQYF. CDR3 nucleotide sequence: TGTGCCAGCTCACTAAGACTAGCGGGGTCAGAGACCCAGTACTTC. The full variable domain, its missing parts supplied by reference TRBV18 and TRBJ2-5, is NAGVMQNPRHLVRRRGQEARLRCSPMKGHSHVYWYRQLPEEGLKFMVYLQKENIIDESGMPKERFSAEFPKEGPSILRIQQVVRGDSAAYFCASSLRLAGSETQYFGPGTRLLVL.

This clonotype has only a few counts. The chain carries TRBV27 and TRBJ2-7, with 7 bases lining up with TRBD1. The CDR3 is made up of 17 amino acids. Trimming cost V 5 bases and J 2 bases; bases outside gene matches: 15. CDR1 is MNHEY, CDR2 SMNVEV, per germline (reference sequence). CDR3 nucleotides: TGTGCCAGCAGTCCACTCCGAACGGGACAGATTGCCTACGAGCAGTACTTC. It is translated as CASSPLRTGQIAYEQYF.

The chain has TRBV12-3 or TRBV12-4 and TRBJ2-6; no clear D gene. The CDR3 loop spans 15 amino acids. V was clipped by 6 bases and J by 0 bases, with 9 bases between them. The CDR3 loop is CASSVANSGANVLTF. The CDR3 coding sequence is TGTGCCAGCAGCGTCGCAAACTCTGGGGCCAACGTCCTGACTTTC.

This clonotype was recorded many times. This chain connects TRBV27 to TRBJ2-7; tentatively, D is TRBD1 or TRBD2 (5 bases each). This CDR3 region has 17 residues. Per germline, CDR1 MNHEY and CDR2 SMNVEV (reference sequence). The V end lost 2 bases, the J end lost 0 bases, and 17 bases lay between the germline ends. The CDR3 is CASSLSSPGLSSYEQYF. CDR3 bases: TGTGCCAGCAGTTTAAGCAGTCCGGGGCTAAGCTCCTACGAGCAGTACTTC.

A few counts support this clonotype. The chain is built from TRBV5-1 and TRBJ2-7; 7 bases align to TRBD1. This CDR3 contains 14 residues. Germline-derived CDR1 and CDR2 are SGHRS and YFSETQ. With V trimmed by 3 bases and J by 3 bases, 6 bases remained unmatched. The CDR3 region has the DNA TGCGCCAGCAGCTCTCGACAGGGAAACTACGAGCAGTACTTC. The encoded protein is CASSSRQGNYEQYF.

This clonotype was recorded a few times. V and J are TRBV10-1 and TRBJ2-7, with TRBD1 matching 10 bases. This CDR3 contains 15 residues. From germline, CDR1 is WNHNN and CDR2 SYGVQD (reference sequence). V dropped 1 base and J dropped 0; count of bases not matched to a gene: 0. This CDR3 reads CASSEWTGGSYEQYF. Written as DNA, the CDR3 is TGCGCCAGCAGTGAGTGGACAGGGGGCTCCTACGAGCAGTACTTC.

In this sample, this clonotype turned up once. The chain joins TRBV9 to TRBJ2-7; tentative D call: TRBD1 (6 bases). From germline, CDR1 is SGDLS and CDR2 YYNGEE. The CDR3 is 15 residues long. V was trimmed by 4 bases and J by 6 bases, leaving 20 bases between them. The CDR3 loop is CASSRQLTGGPEQYF. The CDR3 region has the DNA TGTGCCAGCAGCAGACAGTTGACTGGGGGCCCCGAGCAGTACTTC. The full variable domain, in which reference TRBV9 and TRBJ2-7 provide the parts outside the CDR3, is DSGVTQTPKHLITATGQRVTLRCSPRSGDLSVYWYQQSLDQGLQFLIQYYNGEERAKGNILERFSAQQFPDLHSELNLSSLELGDSALYFCASSRQLTGGPEQYFGPGTRLTVT.

This clonotype has at least ten counts. The V and J genes are TRBV5-1 and TRBJ2-2; TRBD1 agrees at 7 bases. Germline trimming cut 1 base from V and 1 base from J; bases unmatched to any gene: 4. Looked up from germline, CDR1 is SGHRS and CDR2 is YFSETQ. The CDR3 runs 16 residues. CDR3 in amino acids: CASSLFGQVNTGELFF. The CDR3 DNA sequence: TGCGCCAGCAGCTTGTTCGGACAGGTGAACACCGGGGAGCTGTTTTTT.

CDR3 in amino acids: CASSLTMDEQYF. The CDR3 DNA sequence: TGTGCCAGCAGCCTGACCATGGACGAGCAGTACTTC. V usage is TRBV5-6 and J usage is TRBJ2-7; no clear D gene. V was pared by 4 bases and J by 5 bases, with 10 bases between. The CDR3 has 12 amino acids. CDR1 and CDR2 (germline): SGHDT, YYEEEE.

The table lists this clonotype with a few counts. The chain carries TRBV10-3 and TRBJ2-7; TRBD2 agrees at 10 bases. The germline gives CDR1 ENHRY, CDR2 SYGVKD. CDR3 length equals 13 residues. With V trimmed by 6 bases and J by 7 bases, 6 bases remained unmatched. As DNA, the CDR3 is TGTGCCATCAGCGGGACTAGCGATCCGGAGCAGTACTTC. Protein product: CAISGTSDPEQYF.

This clonotype has a handful of counts. The chain recombines TRBV12-3 or TRBV12-4 with TRBJ2-2, with a tentative D call TRBD2 (5 bases). V was shortened by 8 bases and J by 0 bases, with 13 bases between the two germline ends. The CDR3 spans 15 residues. As DNA, the CDR3 is TGTGCCAGCCAGTTCGGGCGGGCGAACACCGGGGAGCTGTTTTTT. It codes for CASQFGRANTGELFF.

This clonotype turned up a few times. The chain recombines TRBV29-1 with TRBJ2-7; the match to TRBD2 covers 8 bases. V shed 4 bases, J shed 3 bases, and the junction held 11 bases outside the gene matches. CDR1 SQVTM and CDR2 ANQGSEA come from the germline V gene. CDR3 length equals 15 residues. The CDR3 DNA reads as TGCAGCGTTGGCTTTCAGTTTAGCGGGATCTACGAGCAGTACTTC. This gives the protein CSVGFQFSGIYEQYF.

The chain has TRBV12-3 or TRBV12-4 and TRBJ2-4; D ambiguous. CDR3 length: 14 amino acids. V was trimmed by 1 base and J by 6 bases, leaving 10 bases between them. CDR3 loop: CASSLDLVGNIQYF. The CDR3 coding sequence is TGTGCCAGCAGTTTAGATCTTGTCGGAAACATTCAGTACTTC.

J is TRBJ1-5 and V is TRBV7-9; perhaps TRBD1 as D (5 bases). Per germline, CDR1 SEHNR and CDR2 FQNEAQ (reference sequence). The V and J ends lost 3 bases and 3 bases respectively, with 12 bases between them. The length of the CDR3 is 15 residues. The CDR3: CASSFEQGDNQPQHF. CDR3 bases: TGTGCCAGCAGCTTCGAGCAGGGTGACAATCAGCCCCAGCATTTT.

A few counts support this clonotype. The genes are TRBV28 and TRBJ2-2, with 8 bases lining up with TRBD2. The CDR3 has 16 residues. V shed 5 bases, J shed 3 bases, and the junction held 8 bases outside the gene matches. The germline CDR1 and CDR2 sequences are MDHEN and SYDVKM. CDR3 sequence reads: CASSLLAGSDTGELFF. The CDR3 DNA is TGTGCCAGCAGTCTCCTAGCGGGTTCGGACACCGGGGAGCTGTTTTTT.

The chain couples TRBV6-5 to TRBJ1-5; D unresolved. CDR1 is MNHEY and CDR2 is SVGAGI in the germline V gene. This CDR3 has 16 residues. V dropped 5 bases and J dropped 5 bases, with 19 bases sitting between them. The CDR3 sequence: CASSRRPTRSDQPQHF. CDR3 nucleotide sequence: TGTGCCAGCAGTCGACGACCGACGCGCTCCGATCAGCCCCAGCATTTT.